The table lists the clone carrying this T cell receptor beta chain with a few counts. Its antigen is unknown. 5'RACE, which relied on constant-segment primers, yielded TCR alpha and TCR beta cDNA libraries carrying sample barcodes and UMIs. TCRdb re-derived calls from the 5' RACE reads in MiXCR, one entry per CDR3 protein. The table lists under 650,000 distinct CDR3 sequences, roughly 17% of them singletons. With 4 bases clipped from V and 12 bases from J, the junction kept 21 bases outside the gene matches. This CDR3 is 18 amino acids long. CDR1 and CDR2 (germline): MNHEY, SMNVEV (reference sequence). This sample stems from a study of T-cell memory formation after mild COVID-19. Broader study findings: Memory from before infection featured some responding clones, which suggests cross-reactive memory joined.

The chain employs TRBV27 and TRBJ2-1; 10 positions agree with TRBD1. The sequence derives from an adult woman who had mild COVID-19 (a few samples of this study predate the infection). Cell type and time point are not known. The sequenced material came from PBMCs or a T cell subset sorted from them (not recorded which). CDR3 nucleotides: TGTGCCAGCAGTTCCCCCGGGACAGGGGAAGCCGGGAGCGGGAGGCAGTTCTTC. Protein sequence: CASSSPGTGEAGSGRQFF.